Listed below are T cell receptor beta chains from one sample, sequenced in a study of cytomegalovirus exposure and HLA in healthy donors. The method was immunoSEQ multiplex PCR; TCRdb's version includes in-frame clones alone and lacks a portion of them. The sample lists 250,000 to 350,000 clones; roughly 89% were seen once. Sample: PBMCs. The receptor set was obtained from a woman under 30 in good health and CMV-seronegative. Each CDR3 is given with its conserved first and last residue. A D gene is named only where the DNA matches it firmly. Some rows have no size entry. The others give once, few or many, or a class for an expanded clone.

size: -; V: TRBV6-5; J: TRBJ1-3; D: -; CDR3: CASRTGSGNTIYF; DNA: TGTGCCAGCAGGACAGGCTCTGGAAACACCATATATTTT
size: -; V: TRBV18; J: TRBJ2-2; D: TRBD2; CDR3: CASSPTGLAVTGELFF; DNA: TGTGCCAGCTCACCAACCGGACTAGCGGTTACCGGGGAGCTGTTTTTT
size: -; V: TRBV7-8; J: TRBJ2-7; D: TRBD1; CDR3: CASSLQGAPSYEQYF; DNA: TGTGCCAGCAGTCTTCAGGGGGCTCCCTCCTACGAGCAGTACTTC
size: once; V: TRBV6-5; J: TRBJ1-5; D: -; CDR3: CASSPEEQQPQHF; DNA: TGTGCCAGCAGTCCCGAAGAACAGCAGCCCCAGCATTTT
size: -; V: TRBV29-1; J: TRBJ2-7; D: -; CDR3: CSVVEGSYEQYF; DNA: TGCAGCGTTGTGGAGGGATCCTACGAGCAGTACTTC
size: -; V: TRBV18; J: TRBJ2-1; D: -; CDR3: CASSPYPDNEQFF; DNA: TGTGCCAGCTCACCATATCCCGACAATGAGCAGTTCTTC
size: -; V: TRBV5-4; J: TRBJ1-1; D: -; CDR3: CASSLGHIHPEAFF; DNA: TGTGCCAGCAGCTTGGGACACATCCATCCTGAAGCTTTCTTT
size: -; V: TRBV28; J: TRBJ2-3; D: TRBD2; CDR3: CASSLYSGSGADTQYF; DNA: TGTGCCAGCAGTTTATATAGCGGGAGTGGGGCAGATACGCAGTATTTT
size: -; V: TRBV19; J: TRBJ2-1; D: TRBD2; CDR3: CASSGAGEVHEQFF; DNA: TGTGCCAGTAGTGGAGCGGGAGAAGTCCATGAGCAGTTCTTC
size: few; V: TRBV6-5; J: TRBJ1-2; D: -; CDR3: CASAQDSYGYTF; DNA: TGTGCCAGCGCTCAGGACAGCTATGGCTACACCTTC
size: -; V: TRBV29-1; J: TRBJ1-1; D: -; CDR3: CSARQADTEAFF; DNA: TGCAGCGCCCGACAGGCGGACACTGAAGCTTTCTTT
size: -; V: TRBV2; J: TRBJ2-3; D: TRBD2; CDR3: CASSEGLAGRGDTQYF; DNA: TGTGCCAGCAGTGAAGGACTAGCGGGAAGGGGAGATACGCAGTATTTT
size: -; V: TRBV4-1; J: TRBJ2-7; D: -; CDR3: CASSQDTVRQYF; DNA: TGCGCCAGCAGCCAAGATACGGTGAGGCAGTACTTC
size: -; V: TRBV4-1; J: TRBJ2-1; D: TRBD1; CDR3: CASSSLGDRGSLSYNEQFF; DNA: TGCGCCAGCAGCTCTCTAGGGGACAGGGGGTCCCTTTCCTACAATGAGCAGTTCTTC
size: -; V: TRBV7-9; J: TRBJ2-7; D: TRBD1; CDR3: CASSKGWGTAYEQYF; DNA: TGTGCCAGCAGCAAAGGTTGGGGGACAGCCTACGAGCAGTACTTC
size: -; V: TRBV5-1; J: TRBJ2-5; D: -; CDR3: CASSFGGPLQETQYF; DNA: TGCGCCAGCAGCTTTGGAGGGCCCCTACAAGAGACCCAGTACTTC
size: few; V: TRBV6-1; J: TRBJ2-1; D: TRBD2; CDR3: CASCGLAGVYEQFF; DNA: TGTGCCAGCTGCGGACTAGCGGGAGTCTATGAGCAGTTCTTC
size: -; V: TRBV7-8; J: TRBJ2-7; D: TRBD2; CDR3: CASSLSPASVSGRFYEQYF; DNA: TGTGCCAGCAGCTTATCCCCCGCGAGTGTCAGCGGGAGATTCTACGAGCAGTACTTC
size: -; V: TRBV5-1; J: TRBJ2-1; D: TRBD2; CDR3: CASSLGTSAYNEQFF; DNA: TGCGCCAGCAGCTTAGGGACTAGCGCCTACAATGAGCAGTTCTTC
size: -; V: TRBV6-5; J: TRBJ2-3; D: -; CDR3: CASSYSGRGTDTQYF; DNA: TGTGCCAGCAGTTACTCGGGCAGGGGAACAGATACGCAGTATTTT
size: many; V: TRBV7-2; J: TRBJ2-3; D: TRBD2; CDR3: CASSLWGGSEETQYF; DNA: TGTGCCAGCAGCCTCTGGGGCGGGAGCGAAGAGACGCAGTATTTT
size: -; V: TRBV7-9; J: TRBJ2-7; D: -; CDR3: CASSLDRGIYEQYF; DNA: TGTGCCAGCAGCTTAGACCGGGGAATCTACGAGCAGTACTTC
size: -; V: TRBV5-1; J: TRBJ2-1; D: TRBD2; CDR3: CASSLEGGLDNEQFF; DNA: TGCGCCAGCAGCCTCGAGGGAGGGCTTGACAATGAGCAGTTCTTC
size: -; V: TRBV27; J: TRBJ1-3; D: TRBD1; CDR3: CASRPDRDGNTIYF; DNA: TGTGCCAGCAGACCGGACAGGGATGGAAACACCATATATTTT
size: -; V: TRBV7-9; J: TRBJ2-3; D: -; CDR3: CASSPGNLDTDTQYF; DNA: TGTGCCAGCAGCCCAGGAAATTTGGACACAGATACGCAGTATTTT
size: -; V: TRBV7-2; J: TRBJ2-2; D: TRBD2; CDR3: CASRVGTGGRSTGELFF; DNA: TGTGCCAGCAGAGTCGGGACGGGAGGGCGGAGCACCGGGGAGCTGTTTTTT
size: -; V: TRBV25-1; J: TRBJ2-1; D: -; CDR3: CASTRQGGAGDEQFF; DNA: TGTGCCAGCACCAGGCAGGGGGGAGCAGGCGATGAGCAGTTCTTC
size: -; V: TRBV27; J: TRBJ2-2; D: -; CDR3: CASSPPHGELFF; DNA: TGTGCCAGCAGTCCCCCCCACGGGGAGCTGTTTTTT
size: once; V: TRBV6-5; J: TRBJ1-1; D: -; CDR3: CASSYPPRGAFF; DNA: TGTGCCAGCAGTTACCCCCCTAGGGGAGCTTTCTTT
size: -; V: TRBV2; J: TRBJ1-2; D: -; CDR3: CANQGKLGYGYTF; DNA: TGTGCCAACCAGGGGAAATTAGGATATGGCTACACCTTC
size: -; V: TRBV5-1; J: TRBJ2-7; D: -; CDR3: CASSYSGSSSYEQYF; DNA: TGCGCCAGCAGCTATTCAGGCTCAAGCTCCTACGAGCAGTACTTC
size: -; V: TRBV15; J: TRBJ1-1; D: TRBD1; CDR3: CATSRGVGGTENQGTEAFF; DNA: TGTGCCACCAGCAGGGGTGTCGGTGGGACAGAGAACCAGGGCACTGAAGCTTTCTTT
size: -; V: TRBV9; J: TRBJ2-7; D: TRBD1; CDR3: CASSLGGQSEQYF; DNA: TGTGCCAGCAGCCTAGGGGGACAGTCCGAGCAGTACTTC
size: -; V: TRBV12-5; J: TRBJ2-7; D: -; CDR3: CASGRTGLSRYGQYF; DNA: TGTGCTAGTGGACGGACGGGACTCTCTCGCTATGGGCAGTACTTC
size: once; V: TRBV4-1; J: TRBJ2-7; D: TRBD2; CDR3: CASSHQTSGDYEQYF; DNA: TGCGCCAGCAGCCACCAAACTAGCGGTGACTACGAGCAGTACTTC